A selection of T cell receptor beta chains follows, all from one sample in a study of blood T cells in healthy people across ages. Each CDR3 protein gets one entry after TCRdb re-called the 5' RACE reads with MiXCR. This table holds approximately 730,000 distinct CDR3 sequences, about 40% found once. The specimen was blood. These receptors came from a woman aged 60-75 years in good health. Each CDR3 is given with its conserved first and last residue. D genes are given only for firm matches. Expanded clones get a size class; other rows say once, few or many, or leave the size out.

D	size	V	J	DNA	CDR3
TRBD2	.	TRBV6-6	TRBJ2-7	TGTGCCAGCAGTTCCGTCCCTTCGGGCGGGGGGTACTTC	CASSSVPSGGGYF
.	few	TRBV29-1	TRBJ1-1	TGCAGCGTTGTTCATACGAACACTGAAGCTTTCTTT	CSVVHTNTEAFF
.	.	TRBV6-7	TRBJ2-5	TGTGCCAGCAGGGGCCTAGGGGATGAGCAGTACTTC	CASRGLGDEQYF
TRBD1	.	TRBV4-2	TRBJ2-1	TGTGCCAGCAGCCAACAGGACAGGGGAGGGTTGTATGAGCAGTTCTTC	CASSQQDRGGLYEQFF
TRBD2	.	TRBV20-1	TRBJ2-5	TGCAGTGCTAGAGACCTAGCGGGGTGGGAGACCCAGTACTTC	CSARDLAGWETQYF
.	few	TRBV4-1	TRBJ2-1	TGCGCCAGCAGCCAAGATCCCAAACACAATGAGCAGTTCTTC	CASSQDPKHNEQFF
TRBD1	once	TRBV7-9	TRBJ1-1	TGTGCCAGCAGCTTCCAACAGGGGGCGAACACTGAAGCTTTCTTT	CASSFQQGANTEAFF
TRBD1	.	TRBV9	TRBJ2-7	TGTGCCGGCAGCCCCCGGGACAGGGAAACCTACGAGCAGTACTTC	CAGSPRDRETYEQYF
.	few	TRBV7-3	TRBJ1-2	TGTGCCAGCAGCCCGGAAAGAGGGTTCTATGGCTACACCTTC	CASSPERGFYGYTF
.	.	TRBV15	TRBJ2-3	TGTGCCACCAGCAGAGCGAGAAAAGCCACAGATACGCAGTATTTT	CATSRARKATDTQYF
TRBD2	few	TRBV20-1	TRBJ2-7	TGCAGTGCCCCGGGGGGCTCCTACGAGCAGTACTTC	CSAPGGSYEQYF
.	few	TRBV6-1	TRBJ2-5	TGTGCCTGGGGACCGCTATGGGAGACCCAGTACTTC	CAWGPLWETQYF
.	few	TRBV6-6	TRBJ2-3	TGTGCCAGCAGCCGAACAGGGTATGGCACAGATACGCAGTATTTT	CASSRTGYGTDTQYF